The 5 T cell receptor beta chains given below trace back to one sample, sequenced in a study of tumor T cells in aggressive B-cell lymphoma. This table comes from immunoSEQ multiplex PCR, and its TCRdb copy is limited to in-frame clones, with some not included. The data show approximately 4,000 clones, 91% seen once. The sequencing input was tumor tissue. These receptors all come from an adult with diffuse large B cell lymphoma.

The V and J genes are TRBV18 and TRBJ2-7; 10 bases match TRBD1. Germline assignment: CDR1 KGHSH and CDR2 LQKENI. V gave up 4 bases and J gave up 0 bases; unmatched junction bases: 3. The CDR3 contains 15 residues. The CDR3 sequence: CASSQGDRGSYEQYF. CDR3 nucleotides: TGTGCCAGCTCACAGGGGGACAGGGGCTCCTACGAGCAGTACTTC.

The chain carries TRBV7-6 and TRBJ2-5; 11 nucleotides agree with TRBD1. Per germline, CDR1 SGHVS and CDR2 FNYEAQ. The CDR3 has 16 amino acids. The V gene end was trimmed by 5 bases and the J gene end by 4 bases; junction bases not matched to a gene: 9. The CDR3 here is CASSQIRTGGRETQYF. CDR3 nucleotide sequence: TGTGCCAGCAGCCAAATTCGGACAGGGGGCAGAGAGACCCAGTACTTC.

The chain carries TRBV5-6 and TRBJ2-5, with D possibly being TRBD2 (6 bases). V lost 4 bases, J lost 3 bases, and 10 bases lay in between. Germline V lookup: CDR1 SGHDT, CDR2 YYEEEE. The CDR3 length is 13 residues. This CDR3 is CASSGGGKETQYF. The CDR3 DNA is TGTGCCAGCAGCGGTGGGGGGAAAGAGACCCAGTACTTC.

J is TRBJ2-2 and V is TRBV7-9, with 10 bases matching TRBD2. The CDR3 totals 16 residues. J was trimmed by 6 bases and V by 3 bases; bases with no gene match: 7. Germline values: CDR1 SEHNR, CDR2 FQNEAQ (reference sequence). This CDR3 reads CASSLLLAGGPGELFF. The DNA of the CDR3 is TGTGCCAGCAGCTTGCTGTTAGCGGGAGGACCCGGGGAGCTGTTTTTT.

The CDR3 DNA follows: TGTGCCACCAGCTCCATTACCGGGGAGCTGTTTTTT. The encoded protein is CATSSITGELFF. The chain recombines TRBV15 with TRBJ2-2; D uncertain. Germline loops: CDR1 LNHNV, CDR2 YYDKDF (reference sequence). There are 12 residues in the CDR3. Trimming stripped 5 bases from V and 5 bases from J, with 6 bases between.